These 13 T cell receptor beta chains came from one sample sequenced in a study of Graves' ophthalmopathy and Graves' hyperthyroidism. The sequenced template was RNA, covering the TCR beta CDR3 region. After a first-round RT-PCR with HTBI primers, a second-round multiplex PCR was run. TCRdb re-called the multiplex PCR reads with MiXCR, one entry per CDR3 protein. The sample yields 680,000 or so distinct CDR3 sequences, about a fifth seen once. Material: peripheral blood. The receptors here all came from a young woman with stable Graves' hyperthyroidism. Some clones in this sample may be carry-over from other donors' samples.

The chain has TRBV6-1 and TRBJ2-7; 12 bases map to TRBD2. V lost 1 base to trimming and J lost 2 bases; unmatched junction nucleotides: 3. The CDR3 has 16 amino acids. The V gene's germline CDR1 is MNHNS and CDR2 SASEGT. CDR3 sequence: CASSEGLAGVAYEQYF. In DNA, the CDR3 is TGTGCCAGCAGTGAAGGACTAGCGGGGGTTGCCTACGAGCAGTACTTC.

This clonotype occurred many times. The chain's CDR3 is CASRSGTVVWPQHF. For the CDR3, the DNA is TGTGCCAGCAGATCAGGGACAGTCGTTTGGCCCCAGCATTTT. V is TRBV28 and J is TRBJ1-5; 7 bases align to TRBD1. The J segment lost 9 bases and the V segment lost 6 bases, leaving 11 bases of the junction unmatched. The CDR3 is 14 amino acids. Germline loops: CDR1 MDHEN, CDR2 SYDVKM.

There are many counts of this clonotype. The V gene is TRBV6-5, the J gene TRBJ1-2; D is undetermined. The length of the CDR3 is 14 residues. Germline V CDR1 and CDR2: MNHEY, SVGAGI. Deletions cut 0 bases from V and 5 bases from J, with 10 bases between. CDR3 in amino acids: CASSYSRTTYGYTF. The CDR3 DNA reads as TGTGCCAGCAGTTACTCGAGAACAACTTATGGCTACACCTTC.

This clonotype appeared a few times. A much larger clonotype is one base distant, so this may be a read error. This sequence joins TRBV29-1 and TRBJ2-7; D remains ambiguous. There are 12 residues in the CDR3. V was trimmed by 7 bases and J by 3 bases, leaving 13 bases between them. Per the germline V gene, CDR1 is SQVTM and CDR2 is ANQGSEA. The CDR3 is CSAGAYRYEQYF. In nucleotides, the CDR3 is TGCAGCGCCGGAGCCTATCGCTACGAGCAGTACTTC.

This clonotype was seen at least ten times. V and J are TRBV2 and TRBJ2-7, with D possibly being TRBD1 or TRBD2 (5 bases each). This CDR3 has 11 residues. With 1 base removed from V and 9 bases from J, the gap between germline ends came to 7 bases. The V gene's germline CDR1 is SNHLY and CDR2 FYNNEI. CDR3 bases: TGTGCCAGCAGTGAAGTTGGGGGGCAGTACTTC. Its translation: CASSEVGGQYF.

This clonotype was seen at least ten times. The V gene is TRBV15, the J gene TRBJ1-1; unclear D gene. The germline V gene encodes CDR1 LNHNV and CDR2 YYDKDF (reference sequence). With 1 base removed from V and 3 bases from J, the gap between germline ends came to 9 bases. The CDR3 has 14 residues. For the CDR3, the DNA is TGTGCCACCAGCAGAGGGGTTTCAGACACTGAAGCTTTCTTT. The encoded protein is CATSRGVSDTEAFF.

This clonotype was counted only a few times. The V and J genes are TRBV11-1 and TRBJ2-7, with 10 bases aligning to TRBD1. The CDR3 length is 18 residues. Germline lookup yields CDR1 SGHAT and CDR2 FQDESV (reference sequence). The trim removed 8 bases at V and 5 bases at J, leaving 21 bases unmatched. The CDR3: CASSLPLGRSGTGDEQYF. CDR3 DNA sequence: TGTGCCAGCTCCCTTCCCCTTGGGCGGTCCGGGACAGGGGACGAGCAGTACTTC.

This clonotype was found a few times. V usage is TRBV4-1 and J usage is TRBJ1-2; D is possibly TRBD1 (6 bases). Looked up from germline, CDR1 is MGHRA and CDR2 is YSYEKL. V lost 1 base and J 7 bases, leaving 16 bases between the germline ends. The CDR3 runs to 15 residues. CDR3 protein: CASSQGSSGAPGYTF. The DNA of the CDR3 is TGCGCCAGCAGCCAAGGGTCCTCAGGGGCTCCTGGCTACACCTTC.

This chain uses TRBV30 with TRBJ1-1, with 7 bases matching TRBD1. V lost 0 bases and J lost 13; bases outside the gene matches: 14. The germline V gene has CDR1 GTSNPN and CDR2 SVGIG (reference sequence). The CDR3 consists of 14 residues. This CDR3 reads CAWSVPGRGYVDFF. CDR3 coding DNA: TGTGCCTGGAGTGTACCAGGCAGGGGGTACGTTGATTTCTTT.

This clonotype turned up a few times. A read error may explain this, as a much larger clone is one base away. The V call is TRBV3-1, the J call TRBJ2-7, with no clear D. CDR1 and CDR2 (germline): LGHDT, YNNKEL (reference sequence). The CDR3 extends over 12 amino acids. V gave up 2 bases and J gave up 0 bases, with 2 bases separating them. The CDR3 here is CASSQLSYEQYF. CDR3 nucleotides: TGTGCCAGCAGCCAACTCTCCTACGAGCAGTACTTC.

This clonotype was counted ten times or more. The chain uses TRBV6-1 and TRBJ2-7; possible D gene TRBD1, 6 bases. Germline CDR1 and CDR2: MNHNS and SASEGT. The CDR3 is 13 amino acids. Trimming pared 6 bases from V and 2 bases from J, leaving 11 bases between. The CDR3 is CASSADRAYEQYF. The CDR3, as DNA: TGTGCCAGCAGCGCGGACAGAGCCTACGAGCAGTACTTC.

This clonotype was detected ten times or more. This chain joins TRBV6-5 and TRBJ2-5; D remains unclear. Germline CDR1 is MNHEY and CDR2 is SVGAGI. CDR3 length: 14 amino acids. V lost 2 bases, J lost 4 bases, and 11 bases lay in between. CDR3 nucleotide sequence: TGTGCCAGCAGTTACGGTCAGAGTGGAGAGACCCAGTACTTC. It translates to CASSYGQSGETQYF.

This clonotype was picked up many times. The chain recombines TRBV2 with TRBJ1-5, with a weak D call TRBD1 (5 bases). Germline V gene sequence: CDR1 SNHLY, CDR2 FYNNEI. The germline V and J ends were trimmed by 6 bases and 7 bases, with 13 bases remaining between them. There are 13 residues in the CDR3. In DNA form, the CDR3 reads TGTGCCAGCAGAAATAGACAGTCCCAGCCCCAGCATTTT. Translation: CASRNRQSQPQHF.